The next 12 T cell receptor beta chains were all read from a single sample in a study of cytomegalovirus exposure and HLA in healthy donors. The PCR employed 60 Vbeta primers together with 13 Jbeta primers. The data were produced by immunoSEQ multiplex PCR, yet TCRdb's version contains in-frame clones alone and is incomplete. Of 90,000 to 110,000 clones in the sample, approximately 81% were seen once. The specimen sequenced was PBMCs. Every receptor here comes from a man aged 25 to 40 in good health and CMV-seronegative.

The chain links TRBV15 to TRBJ1-5, with D maybe TRBD1 (5 bases). Trimming removed 3 bases at V and 0 bases at J, with 9 bases between. Germline CDR1 reads LNHNV; CDR2 reads YYDKDF (reference sequence). The CDR3 consists of 15 residues. The CDR3 is CATSSLRDSNQPQHF. DNA for the CDR3: TGTGCCACCAGCAGCCTCAGGGATAGCAATCAGCCCCAGCATTTT.

V is TRBV4-3 and J is TRBJ1-6, with D perhaps TRBD1 (6 bases). Germline loops: CDR1 LGHNA, CDR2 YSLEER. Trimming stripped 3 bases from V and 3 bases from J, with 15 bases between. The CDR3 is 17 residues long. In nucleotides, the CDR3 is TGCGCCAGCAGCCAGGACGACAGGTCTAACTATAATTCACCCCTCCACTTT. Translated, it gives CASSQDDRSNYNSPLHF.

This clone was detected only a few times. V gene TRBV10-1 combines with J gene TRBJ2-7; no clear D. V was shortened by 0 bases and J by 4 bases, with 10 bases between the two germline ends. Germline CDR1 and CDR2: WNHNN and SYGVQD (reference sequence). The CDR3 extends over 14 amino acids. The CDR3, as DNA: TGCGCCAGCAGTGAGTCGGCAGACAAGTACGAGCAGTACTTC. It codes for CASSESADKYEQYF.

The rearrangement joins TRBV13 to TRBJ1-1; possibly TRBD1 for D (6 bases). Trimming took 7 bases from V and 6 from J, leaving 15 bases between them. Germline V CDR1 and CDR2: PRHDT, FYEKMQ (reference sequence). The CDR3 runs to 13 residues. The chain's CDR3 is CASNQQGSPEAFF. The DNA for the CDR3 is TGTGCCAGCAATCAACAGGGTTCGCCTGAAGCTTTCTTT.

This chain connects TRBV7-2 to TRBJ1-2; TRBD1 aligns across 9 bases. The V gene's germline CDR1 is SGHTA and CDR2 FQGNSA. CDR3 length: 15 residues. J gave up 0 bases and V 5 bases, and 4 bases lay outside the gene matches. The CDR3 reads CASSTRQGANYGYTF. The CDR3 bases are TGTGCCAGCAGCACCCGACAGGGGGCTAACTATGGCTACACCTTC.

The J gene is TRBJ2-3, the V gene TRBV5-1; 12 bases map to TRBD2. CDR1 is SGHRS and CDR2 is YFSETQ in the germline V gene. The V gene end was trimmed by 2 bases and the J gene end by 0 bases; junction bases not matched to a gene: 7. CDR3 length equals 18 residues. CDR3 residues: CASSLSVGTSGSTDTQYF. The CDR3 DNA sequence: TGCGCCAGCAGCTTAAGCGTTGGGACTAGCGGGAGCACAGATACGCAGTATTTT. The full variable domain, its missing parts supplied by reference TRBV5-1 and TRBJ2-3, is KAGVTQTPRYLIKTRGQQVTLSCSPISGHRSVSWYQQTPGQGLQFLFEYFSETQRNKGNFPGRFSGRQFSNSRSEMNVSTLELGDSALYLCASSLSVGTSGSTDTQYFGPGTRLTVL.

The chain employs TRBV5-1 and TRBJ2-3, with D tentatively TRBD2 (6 bases). V was shortened by 3 bases and J by 1 base, with 12 bases between the two germline ends. Germline CDR1 reads SGHRS; CDR2 reads YFSETQ. This CDR3 contains 15 residues. In DNA, the CDR3 is TGCGCCAGCAGCTCAGGAGGGCGTGGCACAGATACGCAGTATTTT. Its translation is CASSSGGRGTDTQYF.

J is TRBJ1-2 and V is TRBV14, with D possibly TRBD1 on 5 matching bases. The CDR3 runs 14 residues. Trimming stripped 1 base from V and 1 base from J, with 7 bases between. The germline CDR1 and CDR2 sequences are SGHDN and FVKESK. The CDR3 loop is CASSQGQGNYGYTF. CDR3 nucleotide sequence: TGTGCCAGCAGCCAAGGGCAGGGTAACTATGGCTACACCTTC. The variable domain in full, with the rest retrieved from reference TRBV14 and TRBJ1-2, is EAGVTQFPSHSVIEKGQTVTLRCDPISGHDNLYWYRRVMGKEIKFLLHFVKESKQDESGMPNNRFLAERTGGTYSTLKVQPAELEDSGVYFCASSQGQGNYGYTFGSGTRLTVV.

J is TRBJ2-7 and V is TRBV19; 11 bases align to TRBD2. Germline lookup yields CDR1 LNHDA and CDR2 SQIVND (reference sequence). J gave up 2 bases and V 7 bases, and 10 bases lay outside the gene matches. The CDR3 length is 16 residues. Here the CDR3 DNA reads TGTGCCAGTACTTCATTCGGGACTAGCGGAACCTACGAGCAGTACTTC. The encoded protein is CASTSFGTSGTYEQYF.

The chain links TRBV9 to TRBJ2-5; tentative D call: TRBD2 (7 bases). Trimming took off 5 bases at V and 5 bases at J, with 19 bases between the two ends. The CDR3 runs 15 residues. CDR1 and CDR2 (germline): SGDLS, YYNGEE. CDR3 coding DNA: TGTGCCAGCAGGGGCGGCGACGGGGGGCGCGAGACCCAGTACTTC. It encodes CASRGGDGGRETQYF.

V and J are TRBV28 and TRBJ1-1; the D is unclear. Trimming left V 4 bases short and J 7 bases short, with 7 bases between. Germline CDR1 MDHEN, CDR2 SYDVKM. This CDR3 comprises 11 residues. In nucleotides, the CDR3 is TGTGCCAGCAGTTCCTTAAATGAAGCTTTCTTT. It yields the protein CASSSLNEAFF.

The chain recombines TRBV4-1 with TRBJ2-3; D might be TRBD1 (5 bases). V was cut by 5 bases and J by 2 bases, with 11 bases left in between. Germline V CDR1 and CDR2: MGHRA, YSYEKL. CDR3 length: 14 amino acids. The CDR3 sequence is CASSTRQFTDTQYF. CDR3 in DNA: TGCGCCAGCAGCACACGACAGTTCACAGATACGCAGTATTTT.